The clone carrying this T cell receptor beta chain was seen more than once but under ten times. Its antigen is currently unknown. The CDR3 consists of 15 residues. From germline, CDR1 is SGHNT and CDR2 YYREEE (reference sequence). Germline trimming cut 4 bases from V and 4 bases from J; bases unmatched to any gene: 10. This specimen comes from a study of cytomegalovirus exposure and HLA in healthy donors. This PCR relied on a set of 60 Vbeta primers and 13 Jbeta primers. Sequenced by immunoSEQ multiplex PCR; TCRdb stores in-frame clones only, minus some. The sample shows roughly 170,000 clones, roughly 70% of them seen only once. Broader study findings: Judged likely to be a sequencing artifact was a cluster of highly shared sequence variants. Analysis was carried out at a later point, and it linked a missense DCLRE1C variant to TCR beta V- and J-gene trimming.

This receptor was taken from a girl aged 10 to 17 in good health and CMV-seronegative. This sequence joins TRBV5-4 and TRBJ1-1, with 7 bases lining up with TRBD1. The sample was PBMCs. CDR3 residues: CASSGAQGPGTEAFF. The CDR3 DNA reads as TGTGCCAGCAGCGGGGCACAGGGGCCGGGCACTGAAGCTTTCTTT. The variable domain in full, with the rest retrieved from reference TRBV5-4 and TRBJ1-1, is ETGVTQSPTHLIKTRGQQVTLRCSSQSGHNTVSWYQQALGQGPQFIFQYYREEENGRGNFPPRFSGLQFPNYSSELNVNALELDDSALYLCASSGAQGPGTEAFFGQGTRLTVV.